This entry concerns a single T cell receptor (beta chain). Its antigen is still unknown. Sequenced by immunoSEQ multiplex PCR; TCRdb stores in-frame clones only, minus some. Altogether about 99,000 clones are present, roughly 89% being singletons, with the ten largest covering 45%. The CDR3 extends over 15 amino acids. Germline V gene sequence: CDR1 MNHEY, CDR2 SVGAGI. V was clipped by 2 bases and J by 6 bases; unmatched bases: 7. These data come from a study of T cell responses to AZD1222 COVID-19 vaccine. In the study overall: Some second doses came at about 4 weeks and others at about 12 weeks; these were pooled.

Study-wide results and limits: The sample set comprised mostly white British donors with more females, and clonal diversity was possibly underestimated. Close to half of all spike-specific TCRs reportedly target regions of the variants that are unmutated. The repertoires were collected only after the peak T cell response.

V and J are TRBV6-5 and TRBJ2-7; the match to TRBD1 covers 10 bases. This sample comprised peripheral blood, obtained on day 0 of AZD1222 vaccination. This TCR derives from an adult in good health. The CDR3 loop is CASSYATGGAFEQYF. CDR3 in DNA: TGTGCCAGCAGTTACGCGACAGGGGGCGCGTTCGAGCAGTACTTC.